The clone carrying this T cell receptor beta chain was seen repeatedly, ten times or more. Time point given: pre-sensitization, week 0. Noted treatment: therapeutic diphenylcyclopropenone sensitization with weekly scalp DPC. V shed 5 bases, J shed 9 bases, and the junction held 6 bases outside the gene matches. CDR1 and CDR2 from the germline V gene are SGHAT and FQNNGV. This CDR3 comprises 12 residues. This sample is part of a study of human T cells and chemical hapten exposure. Study as a whole: All through the roughly 24-week study, the scalp of each patient received diphenylcyclopropenone doses weekly. Slight differences in pooled library volume were the main source of varying TCR yields across samples.

Study processing details: From around 25,000 to 690,000 TCRs were found per sample, with a median of around 100,000. Using its own MiXCR run on the RACE reads, TCRdb lists one record per CDR3 protein. These V and J calls originate from TCRdb's pipeline instead of the authors' own analysis. The table includes tens of thousands of distinct CDR3 sequences, less than 8.5% detected once. The sequence was collected from a woman aged 50 to 65 with alopecia areata. Some clones in this sample may be carry-over from other donors' samples. This specimen consisted of whole blood, obtained in connection with sensitization to the hapten diphenylcyclopropenone (DPC). The chain has TRBV11-2 and TRBJ2-5, with 7 nucleotides matching TRBD2. The CDR3 here is CASSPPRGAQYF. The DNA for the CDR3 is TGTGCCAGCAGCCCCCCCCGGGGGGCCCAGTACTTC.